This record looks at one T cell receptor (beta chain) sequence and its context. The CDR3 spans 14 residues. With V trimmed by 8 bases and J by 4 bases, 4 bases remained unmatched. The V gene's germline CDR1 is MNHEY and CDR2 SMNVEV (reference sequence). The entry originates in a study of graft-versus-host responses after intestinal transplantation. Measured with immunoSEQ multiplex PCR; TCRdb has only the in-frame clones, and not every one. The profile shows 18,000 or so clones, roughly 94% of them singletons. This sequence originates from a human patient who received an intestinal transplant, so some T cells may come from the graft donor. The V and J genes are TRBV27 and TRBJ2-3; 12 bases match TRBD2. The starting material was PBMCs, obtained 23 days after intestinal transplant. For the CDR3, the DNA is TGTGCCAGCCGACTAGCGGGAGACCCAGATACGCAGTATTTT. Translating gives CASRLAGDPDTQYF.